This note documents a single T cell receptor (beta chain) sequence. These data originate in a study of blood T cell repertoires in COVID-19. The repertoire was sequenced with immunoSEQ multiplex PCR; TCRdb's copy has only in-frame clones and lacks some. The sample consists of some 190,000 clones, approximately 82% of them appearing once. From germline, CDR1 is KGHSH and CDR2 LQKENI. Trimming took off 2 bases at V and 3 bases at J, with 17 bases between the two ends. This CDR3 spans 17 amino acids. Material: peripheral blood. The receptor was isolated from a woman older than 75 with active or convalescent COVID-19. This sequence joins TRBV18 and TRBJ2-1; tentatively, D is TRBD1 (6 bases). The CDR3 is CASSPADRPSYYNEQFF. CDR3 nucleotides: TGTGCCAGCTCACCAGCGGACAGACCTTCCTACTACAATGAGCAGTTCTTC.